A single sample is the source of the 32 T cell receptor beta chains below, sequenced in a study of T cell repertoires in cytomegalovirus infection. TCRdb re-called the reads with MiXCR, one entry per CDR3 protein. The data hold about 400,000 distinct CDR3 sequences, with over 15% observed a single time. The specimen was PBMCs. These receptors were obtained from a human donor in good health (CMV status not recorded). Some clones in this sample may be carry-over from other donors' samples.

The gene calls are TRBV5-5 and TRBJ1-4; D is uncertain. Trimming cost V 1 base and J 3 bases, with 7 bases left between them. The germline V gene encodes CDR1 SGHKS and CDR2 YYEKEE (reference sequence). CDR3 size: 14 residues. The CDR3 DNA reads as TGTGCCAGCAGCTTGAGTGGACCTAATGAAAAACTGTTTTTT. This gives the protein CASSLSGPNEKLFF.

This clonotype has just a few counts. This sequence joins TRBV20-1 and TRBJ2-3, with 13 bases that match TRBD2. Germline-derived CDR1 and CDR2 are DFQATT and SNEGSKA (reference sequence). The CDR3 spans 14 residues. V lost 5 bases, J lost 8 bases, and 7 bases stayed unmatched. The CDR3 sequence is CSAPTSGGAGTQYF. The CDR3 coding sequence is TGCAGTGCTCCCACTAGCGGGGGGGCTGGTACGCAGTATTTT.

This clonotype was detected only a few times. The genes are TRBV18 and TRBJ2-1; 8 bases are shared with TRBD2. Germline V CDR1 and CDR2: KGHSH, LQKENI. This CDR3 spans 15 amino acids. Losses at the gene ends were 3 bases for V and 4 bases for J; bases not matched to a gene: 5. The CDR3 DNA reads TGTGCCAGCTCACCGGGAGCGGGGGTTTACAATGAGCAGTTCTTC. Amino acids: CASSPGAGVYNEQFF.

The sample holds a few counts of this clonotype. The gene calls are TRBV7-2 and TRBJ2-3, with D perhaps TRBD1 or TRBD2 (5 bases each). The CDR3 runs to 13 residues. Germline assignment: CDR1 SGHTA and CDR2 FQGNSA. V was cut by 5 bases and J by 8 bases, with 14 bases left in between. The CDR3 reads CASSVGPLGTQYF. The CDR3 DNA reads TGTGCCAGCAGCGTGGGACCCCTGGGTACGCAGTATTTT.

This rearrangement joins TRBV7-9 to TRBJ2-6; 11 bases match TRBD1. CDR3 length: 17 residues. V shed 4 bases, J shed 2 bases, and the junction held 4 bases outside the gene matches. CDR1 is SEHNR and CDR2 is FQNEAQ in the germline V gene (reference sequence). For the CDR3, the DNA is TGTGCCAGCAGCTCCGGACAGGGGGCAGCTGGGGCCAACGTCCTGACTTTC. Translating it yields CASSSGQGAAGANVLTF.

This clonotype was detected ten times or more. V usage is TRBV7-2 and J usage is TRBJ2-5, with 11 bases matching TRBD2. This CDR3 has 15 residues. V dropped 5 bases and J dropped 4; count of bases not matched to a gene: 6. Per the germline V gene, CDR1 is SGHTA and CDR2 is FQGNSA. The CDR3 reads CASSLRLAGTETQYF. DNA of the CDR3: TGTGCCAGCAGCCTTCGACTAGCGGGGACAGAGACCCAGTACTTC. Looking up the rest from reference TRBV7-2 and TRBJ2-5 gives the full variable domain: GAGVSQSPSNKVTEKGKDVELRCDPISGHTALYWYRQSLGQGLEFLIYFQGNSAPDKSGLPSDRFSAERTGGSVSTLTIQRTQQEDSAVYLCASSLRLAGTETQYFGPGTRLLVL.

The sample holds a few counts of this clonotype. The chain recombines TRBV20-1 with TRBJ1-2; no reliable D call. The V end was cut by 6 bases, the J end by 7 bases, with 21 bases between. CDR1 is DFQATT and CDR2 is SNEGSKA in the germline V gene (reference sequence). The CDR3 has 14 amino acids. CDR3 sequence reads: CSARYGGSRAGYTF. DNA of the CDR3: TGCAGTGCCAGATATGGAGGCTCCCGGGCTGGCTACACCTTC.

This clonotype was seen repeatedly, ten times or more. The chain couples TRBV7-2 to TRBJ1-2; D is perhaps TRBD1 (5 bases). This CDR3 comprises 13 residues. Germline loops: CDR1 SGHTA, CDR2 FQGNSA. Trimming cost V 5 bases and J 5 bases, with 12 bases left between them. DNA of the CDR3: TGTGCCAGCAGCCCCCAGAGACAGTATGGCTACACCTTC. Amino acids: CASSPQRQYGYTF.

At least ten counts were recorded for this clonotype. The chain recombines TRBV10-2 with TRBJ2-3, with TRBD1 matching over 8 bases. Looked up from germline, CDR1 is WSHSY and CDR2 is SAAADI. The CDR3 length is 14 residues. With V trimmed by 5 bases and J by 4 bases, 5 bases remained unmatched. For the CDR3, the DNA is TGCGCCAGCAGTCCAGGGGGCCTCTCAGATACGCAGTATTTT. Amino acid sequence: CASSPGGLSDTQYF.

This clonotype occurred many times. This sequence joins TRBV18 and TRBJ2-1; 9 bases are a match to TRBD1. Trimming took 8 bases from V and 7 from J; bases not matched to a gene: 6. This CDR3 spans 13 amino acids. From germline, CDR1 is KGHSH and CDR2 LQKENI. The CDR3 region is CASSRDRDNEQFF. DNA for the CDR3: TGTGCCAGCAGCCGGGACAGGGATAATGAGCAGTTCTTC.

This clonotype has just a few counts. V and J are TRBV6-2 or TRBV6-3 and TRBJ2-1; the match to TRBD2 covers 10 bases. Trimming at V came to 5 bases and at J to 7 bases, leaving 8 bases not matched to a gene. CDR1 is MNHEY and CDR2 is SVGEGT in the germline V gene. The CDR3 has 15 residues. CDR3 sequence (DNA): TGTGCCAGCAGTACCAGCGGGAGGGGTGGGAATGAGCAGTTCTTC. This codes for CASSTSGRGGNEQFF.

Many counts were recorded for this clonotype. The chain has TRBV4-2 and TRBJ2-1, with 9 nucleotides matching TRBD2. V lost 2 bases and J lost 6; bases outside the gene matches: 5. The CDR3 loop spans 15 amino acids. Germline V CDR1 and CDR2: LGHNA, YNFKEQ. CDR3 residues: CASSQSRGGANEQFF. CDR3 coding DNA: TGTGCCAGCAGCCAATCTCGCGGGGGGGCCAATGAGCAGTTCTTC.

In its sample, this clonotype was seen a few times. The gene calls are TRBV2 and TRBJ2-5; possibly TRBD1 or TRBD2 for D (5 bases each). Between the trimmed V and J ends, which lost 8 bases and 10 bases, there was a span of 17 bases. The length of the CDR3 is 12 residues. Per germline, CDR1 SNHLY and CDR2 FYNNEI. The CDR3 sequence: CASLPNGGLQYF. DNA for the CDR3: TGTGCCAGCTTACCAAATGGGGGTCTCCAGTACTTC. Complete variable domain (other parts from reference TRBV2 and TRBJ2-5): EPEVTQTPSHQVTQMGQEVILRCVPISNHLYFYWYRQILGQKVEFLVSFYNNEISEKSEIFDDQFSVERPDGSNFTLKIRSTKLEDSAMYFCASLPNGGLQYFGPGTRLLVL.

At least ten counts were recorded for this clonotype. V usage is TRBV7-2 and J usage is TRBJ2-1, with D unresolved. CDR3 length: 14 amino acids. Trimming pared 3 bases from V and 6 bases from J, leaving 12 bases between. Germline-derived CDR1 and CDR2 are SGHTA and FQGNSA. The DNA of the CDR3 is TGTGCCAGCAGCTTTCTAGTTTCTGCCAATGAGCAGTTCTTC. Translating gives CASSFLVSANEQFF. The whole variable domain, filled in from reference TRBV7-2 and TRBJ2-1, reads GAGVSQSPSNKVTEKGKDVELRCDPISGHTALYWYRQSLGQGLEFLIYFQGNSAPDKSGLPSDRFSAERTGGSVSTLTIQRTQQEDSAVYLCASSFLVSANEQFFGPGTRLTVL.

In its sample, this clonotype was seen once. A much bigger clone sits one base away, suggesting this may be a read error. Written as DNA, the CDR3 is TGTGCCATCCGGACAGGGGAAAACTTCGAGCAGTACTTC. Translating it yields CAIRTGENFEQYF. The rearrangement joins TRBV10-3 to TRBJ2-7; 9 nucleotides match TRBD1. This CDR3 region has 13 residues. In germline, CDR1 is ENHRY, CDR2 SYGVKD. The J segment lost 6 bases and the V segment lost 8 bases, leaving 8 bases of the junction unmatched.

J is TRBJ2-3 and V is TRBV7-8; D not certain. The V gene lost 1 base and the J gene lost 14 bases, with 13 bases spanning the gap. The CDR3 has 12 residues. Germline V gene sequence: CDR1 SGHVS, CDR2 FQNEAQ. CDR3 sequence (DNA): TGTGCCAGCAGCTTAGTATCCGAGACTTGGTATTTT. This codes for CASSLVSETWYF.

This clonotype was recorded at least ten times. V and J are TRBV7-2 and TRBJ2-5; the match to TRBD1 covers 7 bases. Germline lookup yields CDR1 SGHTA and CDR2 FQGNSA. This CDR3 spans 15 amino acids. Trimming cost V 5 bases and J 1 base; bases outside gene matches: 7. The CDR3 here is CASSPRGTVQETQYF. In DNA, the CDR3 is TGTGCCAGCAGCCCTAGGGGGACAGTCCAAGAGACCCAGTACTTC.

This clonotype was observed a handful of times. The CDR3 coding sequence is TGCGCCAGCAGCCAAGATGGGACAAGCTCCTACGAGCAGTACTTC. Its translation: CASSQDGTSSYEQYF. The V and J genes are TRBV4-1 and TRBJ2-7, with D possibly matching TRBD1 (6 bases). The V end was cut by 0 bases, the J end by 0 bases, with 9 bases between. Germline V CDR1 and CDR2: MGHRA, YSYEKL. The CDR3 length is 15 residues.

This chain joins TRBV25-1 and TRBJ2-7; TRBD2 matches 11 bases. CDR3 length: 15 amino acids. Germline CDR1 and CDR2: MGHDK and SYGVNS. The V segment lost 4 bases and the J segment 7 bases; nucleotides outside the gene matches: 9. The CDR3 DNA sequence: TGTGCCAGCAGTGCCCCGCTAGCGGGGGGCAGGGAGCAGTACTTC. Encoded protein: CASSAPLAGGREQYF.

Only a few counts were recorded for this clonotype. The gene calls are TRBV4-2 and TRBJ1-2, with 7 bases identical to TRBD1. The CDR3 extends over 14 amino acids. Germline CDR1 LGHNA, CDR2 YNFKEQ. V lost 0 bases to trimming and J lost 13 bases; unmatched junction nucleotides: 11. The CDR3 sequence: CASSQERGPGGSTF. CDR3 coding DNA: TGTGCCAGCAGCCAAGAAAGGGGGCCGGGAGGGTCCACCTTC.

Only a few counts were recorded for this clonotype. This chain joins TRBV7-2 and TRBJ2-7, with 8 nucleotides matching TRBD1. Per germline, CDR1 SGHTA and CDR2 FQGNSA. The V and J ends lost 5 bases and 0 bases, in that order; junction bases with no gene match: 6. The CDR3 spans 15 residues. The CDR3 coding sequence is TGTGCCAGCAGCCCTCTTGGACAGGGCTCCTACGAGCAGTACTTC. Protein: CASSPLGQGSYEQYF.

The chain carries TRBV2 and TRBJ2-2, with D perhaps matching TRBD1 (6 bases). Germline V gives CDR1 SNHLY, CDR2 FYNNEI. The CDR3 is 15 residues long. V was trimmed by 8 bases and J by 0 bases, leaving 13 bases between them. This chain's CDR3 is CASGRQATNTGELFF. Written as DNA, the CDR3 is TGTGCCAGCGGAAGACAGGCGACGAACACCGGGGAGCTGTTTTTT.

CDR3 in DNA: TGCAGTGCTGGGGAACCCGGGACTAGACACACCGGGGAGCTGTTTTTT. Translating it yields CSAGEPGTRHTGELFF. V usage is TRBV20-1 and J usage is TRBJ2-2; 8 nucleotides agree with TRBD2. The CDR3 totals 16 residues. With 5 bases clipped from V and 3 bases from J, the junction kept 11 bases outside the gene matches. From germline, CDR1 is DFQATT and CDR2 SNEGSKA (reference sequence).

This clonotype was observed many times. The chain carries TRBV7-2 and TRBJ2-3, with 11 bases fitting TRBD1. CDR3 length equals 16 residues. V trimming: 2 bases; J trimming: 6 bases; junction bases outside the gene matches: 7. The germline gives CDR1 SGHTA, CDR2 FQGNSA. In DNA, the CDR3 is TGTGCCAGCAGCTTATTTGGACAGGGGGCTTACGATACGCAGTATTTT. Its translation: CASSLFGQGAYDTQYF. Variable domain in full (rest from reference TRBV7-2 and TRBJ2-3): GAGVSQSPSNKVTEKGKDVELRCDPISGHTALYWYRQSLGQGLEFLIYFQGNSAPDKSGLPSDRFSAERTGGSVSTLTIQRTQQEDSAVYLCASSLFGQGAYDTQYFGPGTRLTVL.

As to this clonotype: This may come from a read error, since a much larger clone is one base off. CDR3 residues: CTSSRLTRGPSTDTQYF. The CDR3 nucleotides read TGTACCAGCAGTCGACTGACGCGGGGCCCAAGCACAGATACGCAGTATTTT. The chain links TRBV12-3 or TRBV12-4 to TRBJ2-3, with TRBD2 as a possible D gene (6 bases). The CDR3 contains 17 residues.

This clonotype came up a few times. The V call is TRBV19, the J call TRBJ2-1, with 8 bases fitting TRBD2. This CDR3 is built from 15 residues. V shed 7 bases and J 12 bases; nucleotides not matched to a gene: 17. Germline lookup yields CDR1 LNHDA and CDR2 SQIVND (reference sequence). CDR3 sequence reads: CASTTFWAGGAGQFF. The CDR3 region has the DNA TGTGCCAGTACGACCTTTTGGGCGGGAGGTGCCGGGCAGTTCTTC.

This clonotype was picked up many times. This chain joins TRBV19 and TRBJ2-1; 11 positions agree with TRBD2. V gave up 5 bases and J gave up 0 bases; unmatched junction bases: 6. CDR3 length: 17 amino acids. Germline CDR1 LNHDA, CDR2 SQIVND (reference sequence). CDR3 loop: CASSETSGGSSYNEQFF. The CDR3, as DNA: TGTGCCAGTAGTGAAACTAGCGGGGGAAGCTCCTACAATGAGCAGTTCTTC.

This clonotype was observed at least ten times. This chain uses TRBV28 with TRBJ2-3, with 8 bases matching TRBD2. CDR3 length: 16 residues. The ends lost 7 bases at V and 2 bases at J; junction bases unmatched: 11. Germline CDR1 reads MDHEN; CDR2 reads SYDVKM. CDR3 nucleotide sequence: TGTGCCAGCACAGTCCCGGGAGGGGCCATCACAGATACGCAGTATTTT. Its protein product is CASTVPGGAITDTQYF.

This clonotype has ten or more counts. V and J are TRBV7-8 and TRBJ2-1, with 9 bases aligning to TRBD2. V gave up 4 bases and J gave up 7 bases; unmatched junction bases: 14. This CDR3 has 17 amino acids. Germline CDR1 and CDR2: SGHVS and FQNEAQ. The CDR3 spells CASSWRLPGTSINEQFF. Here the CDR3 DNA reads TGTGCCAGCAGCTGGAGGCTGCCCGGGACTAGCATAAATGAGCAGTTCTTC.

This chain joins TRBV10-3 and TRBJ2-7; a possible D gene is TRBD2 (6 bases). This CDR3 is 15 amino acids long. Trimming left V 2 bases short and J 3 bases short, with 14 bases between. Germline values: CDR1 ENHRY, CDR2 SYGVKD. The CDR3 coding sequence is TGTGCCATCAGTGAGGGCCCGACTAGTATCTACGAGCAGTACTTC. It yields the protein CAISEGPTSIYEQYF.

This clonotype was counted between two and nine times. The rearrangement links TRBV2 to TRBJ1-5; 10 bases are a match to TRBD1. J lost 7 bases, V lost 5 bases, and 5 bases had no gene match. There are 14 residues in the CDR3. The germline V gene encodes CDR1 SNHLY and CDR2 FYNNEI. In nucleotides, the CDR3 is TGTGCCAGCAGTCTGACAGGGGGCTGGCAGCCCCAGCATTTT. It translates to CASSLTGGWQPQHF. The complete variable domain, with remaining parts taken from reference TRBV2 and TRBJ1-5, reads EPEVTQTPSHQVTQMGQEVILRCVPISNHLYFYWYRQILGQKVEFLVSFYNNEISEKSEIFDDQFSVERPDGSNFTLKIRSTKLEDSAMYFCASSLTGGWQPQHFGDGTRLSIL.

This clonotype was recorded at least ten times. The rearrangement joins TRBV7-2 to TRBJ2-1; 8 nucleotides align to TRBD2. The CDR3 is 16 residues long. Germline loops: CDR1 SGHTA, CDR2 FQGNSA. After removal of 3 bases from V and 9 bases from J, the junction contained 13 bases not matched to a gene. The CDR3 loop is CASSFLGGTSSSEQFF. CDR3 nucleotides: TGTGCCAGCAGCTTCCTGGGGGGGACTAGTAGCAGTGAGCAGTTCTTC.